This is a list of T cell receptor beta chains from one sample in a study of control samples from healthy donors and cancer patients. Assay used: immunoSEQ multiplex PCR; TCRdb lists only in-frame clones, some missing. The sample yields over 150,000 clones, around 90% seen once. Sequenced sample: blood. The origin of the receptors is a woman between 40 and 55 years old in good health. CDR3s leave out the opening cysteine and the closing phenylalanine or tryptophan.

j_call: TRBJ1-1; v_call: TRBV6-5; cdr3_aa: ASRVNTEAF
j_call: TRBJ2-3; v_call: TRBV24-1; cdr3_aa: ATSDATGSGDTQY
j_call: TRBJ2-5; v_call: TRBV5-6; cdr3_aa: ASSLDGGETQY
j_call: TRBJ2-1; v_call: TRBV12-3/TRBV12-4; cdr3_aa: ASSKSWNEQF
j_call: TRBJ1-1; v_call: TRBV5-1; cdr3_aa: ASSGQGSEAF
j_call: TRBJ1-5; v_call: TRBV27; cdr3_aa: ASSSGTGGDQPQH
j_call: TRBJ1-5; v_call: TRBV4-1; cdr3_aa: ASSQVGSNQPQH
j_call: TRBJ1-5; v_call: TRBV15; cdr3_aa: ATSPTGDSNQPQH
j_call: TRBJ1-5; v_call: TRBV12-3/TRBV12-4; cdr3_aa: ASSLFSNQPQH
j_call: TRBJ1-2; v_call: TRBV7-2; cdr3_aa: ASSLSPGGTGGYT
j_call: TRBJ2-7; v_call: TRBV27; cdr3_aa: ASSLSLGDRYYEQY
j_call: TRBJ1-2; v_call: TRBV5-4; cdr3_aa: ASSLAGPANYGYT
j_call: TRBJ1-1; v_call: TRBV28; cdr3_aa: ASSSGKRNTEAF
j_call: TRBJ1-1; v_call: TRBV6-5; cdr3_aa: ASSYLRSGTDETAF
j_call: TRBJ1-6; v_call: TRBV15; cdr3_aa: ATREGRDNSPLH
j_call: TRBJ1-5; v_call: TRBV27; cdr3_aa: ASSSGTGHYQPQH
j_call: TRBJ2-1; v_call: TRBV6-5; cdr3_aa: ASGRSSYNEQF
j_call: TRBJ2-3; v_call: TRBV11-2; cdr3_aa: ASSFVTGRSTDTQY
j_call: TRBJ1-1; v_call: TRBV10-1; cdr3_aa: ASSPWSNTEAF
j_call: TRBJ2-5; v_call: TRBV24-1; cdr3_aa: ATSDFTGGRETQY
j_call: TRBJ2-3; v_call: TRBV19; cdr3_aa: ASNRGGGTDTQY
j_call: TRBJ2-2; v_call: TRBV6-5; cdr3_aa: ASSYARASTGELF
j_call: TRBJ2-5; v_call: TRBV15; cdr3_aa: ATSRDRGNLRISSGGEETQY